This TCR beta chain was sequenced for a study of blood T cell repertoires in COVID-19. Here immunoSEQ multiplex PCR was the method, and the copy in TCRdb shows in-frame clones only, minus some. Counted here are 100,000 to 150,000 clones, over 60% occurring once; the ten biggest clones make up approximately 2%. Germline V gene sequence: CDR1 SGHRS, CDR2 YFSETQ. The CDR3 is 13 amino acids. The V and J ends lost 3 bases and 5 bases, in that order; junction bases with no gene match: 5. The receptor was derived from a woman in her 70s with acute or convalescent COVID-19. The chain has TRBV5-1 and TRBJ2-7; 7 nucleotides align to TRBD2. The material sequenced was peripheral blood. The CDR3 protein is CASSSASGNEQYF. CDR3 DNA sequence: TGCGCCAGCAGCTCGGCTAGCGGAAACGAGCAGTACTTC.